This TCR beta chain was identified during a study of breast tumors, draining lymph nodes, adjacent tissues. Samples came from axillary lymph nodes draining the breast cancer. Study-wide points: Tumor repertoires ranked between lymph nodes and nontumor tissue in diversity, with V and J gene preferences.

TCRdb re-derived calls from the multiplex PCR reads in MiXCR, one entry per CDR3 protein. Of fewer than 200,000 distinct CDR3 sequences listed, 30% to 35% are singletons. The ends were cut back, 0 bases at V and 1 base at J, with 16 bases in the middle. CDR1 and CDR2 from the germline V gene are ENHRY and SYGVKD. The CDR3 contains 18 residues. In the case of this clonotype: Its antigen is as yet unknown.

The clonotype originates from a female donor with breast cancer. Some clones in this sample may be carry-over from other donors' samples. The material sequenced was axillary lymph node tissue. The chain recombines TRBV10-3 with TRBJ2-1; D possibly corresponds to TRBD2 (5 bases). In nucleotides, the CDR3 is TGTGCCATCAGTGAGTCGTCTAGCCATAGCAGATCCTACAATGAGCAGTTCTTC. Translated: CAISESSSHSRSYNEQFF.